A single sample gave rise to the 28 T cell receptor beta chains below, sequenced in a study of cytomegalovirus exposure and HLA in healthy donors. Only in-frame clones appear in the TCRdb table, and some are missing; sequencing was by immunoSEQ multiplex PCR. Here the sample spans 200,000 to 250,000 clones, approximately 88% being singletons. Sequenced input: PBMCs. These receptors all come from a woman in her thirties in good health and CMV-seropositive.

As regards this clone: The junction departs from germline at one end; a sequencing error may be responsible. The chain has TRBV7-2 and TRBJ1-2; possible D gene TRBD1, 6 bases. Germline loops: CDR1 SGHTA, CDR2 FQGNSA. The CDR3 runs to 13 residues. The CDR3 loop reads CASSLAGGRGYTF. CDR3 bases: TGTGCCAGCAGCCTAGCTGGGGGGCGGGGCTACACCTTC.

The rearrangement uses TRBV19 and TRBJ2-7, with 10 bases fitting TRBD2. This CDR3 has 16 amino acids. Germline V gene lookup returns CDR1 LNHDA and CDR2 SQIVND (reference sequence). V trimming: 1 base; J trimming: 2 bases; junction bases outside the gene matches: 5. CDR3 region: CASSIGGSGGPYEQYF. The CDR3 bases are TGTGCCAGTAGTATAGGTGGTAGCGGGGGGCCCTACGAGCAGTACTTC.

The chain is built from TRBV7-8 and TRBJ1-2; 11 nucleotides line up with TRBD1. V shed 5 bases, J shed 6 bases, and the junction held 11 bases outside the gene matches. Germline CDR1 and CDR2: SGHVS and FQNEAQ. The CDR3 is 16 amino acids. The DNA of the CDR3 is TGTGCCAGCAGCCCGCGGACAGGGGGCCTGTCGAATGGCTACACCTTC. It encodes CASSPRTGGLSNGYTF.

The chain carries TRBV29-1 and TRBJ2-7; the match to TRBD1 covers 7 bases. After removal of 1 base from V and 7 bases from J, the junction contained 7 bases not matched to a gene. Germline V gene data show CDR1 as SQVTM and CDR2 as ANQGSEA. This CDR3 comprises 13 residues. CDR3 sequence: CSVEATGLAEQYF. CDR3 DNA: TGCAGCGTTGAAGCGACAGGGTTGGCAGAGCAGTACTTC.

The chain has TRBV9 and TRBJ2-1, with 8 positions matching TRBD2. The CDR3 loop spans 16 amino acids. The junction had 8 bases not matched to a gene; V was cut back by 4 bases and J by 2 bases. Germline V gene lookup returns CDR1 SGDLS and CDR2 YYNGEE. The CDR3 loop is CASSQKGREAYNEQFF. As DNA, the CDR3 is TGTGCCAGCAGCCAGAAGGGGCGGGAGGCCTACAATGAGCAGTTCTTC.

V and J are TRBV19 and TRBJ1-2, with D tentatively TRBD1 (5 bases). The CDR3 has 14 amino acids. Trimming stripped 6 bases from V and 4 bases from J, with 15 bases between. Germline values: CDR1 LNHDA, CDR2 SQIVND (reference sequence). Here the CDR3 DNA reads TGTGCCAGTAGGCCTGGGACCCAGGCCTATGGCTACACCTTC. Translation: CASRPGTQAYGYTF.

DNA for the CDR3: TGTGCCAGCAGCCGATTCGACCTGAACACCGGGGAGCTGTTTTTT. Translating it yields CASSRFDLNTGELFF. The V gene is TRBV28, the J gene TRBJ2-2; D is uncertain. Germline V gene sequence: CDR1 MDHEN, CDR2 SYDVKM. The CDR3 totals 15 residues. The V and J ends lost 6 bases and 1 base respectively, with 12 bases between them.

The chain combines TRBV11-2 with TRBJ2-1, with a possible D match to TRBD2 (7 bases). The CDR3 length is 13 residues. Germline V CDR1 and CDR2: SGHAT, FQNNGV. Deletions cut 4 bases from V and 8 bases from J, with 12 bases between. The CDR3 region has the DNA TGTGCCAGCAGCTCCAGGGGAGGGGATGAGCAGTTCTTC. Amino acids: CASSSRGGDEQFF. Filled out from reference TRBV11-2 and TRBJ2-1, the complete variable domain reads EAGVAQSPRYKIIEKRQSVAFWCNPISGHATLYWYQQILGQGPKLLIQFQNNGVVDDSQLPKDRFSAERLKGVDSTLKIQPAKLEDSAVYLCASSSRGGDEQFFGPGTRLTVL.

This clone was seen a handful of times. The chain uses TRBV2 and TRBJ2-4, with no clear D. The CDR3 consists of 11 residues. Germline loops: CDR1 SNHLY, CDR2 FYNNEI. V shed 7 bases and J shed 5 bases, with 6 bases lying between them. This CDR3 is CASKQENIQYF. The CDR3, as DNA: TGTGCCAGCAAGCAGGAAAACATTCAGTACTTC.

V usage is TRBV9 and J usage is TRBJ2-6, with 7 bases fitting TRBD2. Trimming took 4 bases from V and 2 from J; bases not matched to a gene: 3. The CDR3 is 15 amino acids. CDR1 SGDLS and CDR2 YYNGEE come from the germline V gene. The CDR3 loop reads CASSKAGTGANVLTF. DNA of the CDR3: TGTGCCAGCAGCAAAGCGGGGACTGGGGCCAACGTCCTGACTTTC.

The rearrangement joins TRBV29-1 to TRBJ2-5, with unresolved D. The CDR3 length is 13 residues. Trimming stripped 6 bases from V and 5 bases from J, with 16 bases between. Germline CDR1 is SQVTM and CDR2 is ANQGSEA. The CDR3 reads CSVPSIWRETQYF. The CDR3 bases are TGCAGCGTCCCGAGCATCTGGCGGGAGACCCAGTACTTC. The whole variable domain, remainder taken from reference TRBV29-1 and TRBJ2-5, is SAVISQKPSRDICQRGTSLTIQCQVDSQVTMMFWYRQQPGQSLTLIATANQGSEATYESGFVIDKFPISRPNLTFSTLTVSNMSPEDSSIYLCSVPSIWRETQYFGPGTRLLVL.

The chain has TRBV4-3 and TRBJ2-7; 7 positions agree with TRBD1. This CDR3 is 14 amino acids long. Trimming removed 4 bases from V and 1 base from J; junction bases left unmatched: 4. In germline, CDR1 is LGHNA, CDR2 YSLEER. This CDR3 is CASSRDSASYEQYF. CDR3 bases: TGCGCCAGCAGCCGGGACAGTGCTTCCTACGAGCAGTACTTC.

The chain links TRBV4-1 to TRBJ2-7; the match to TRBD1 covers 9 bases. Per germline, CDR1 MGHRA and CDR2 YSYEKL. This CDR3 has 15 residues. Trimming at V came to 0 bases and at J to 0 bases, leaving 0 bases not matched to a gene. CDR3 loop: CASSQEQGASYEQYF. The CDR3, as DNA: TGCGCCAGCAGCCAAGAACAGGGGGCCTCCTACGAGCAGTACTTC.

The chain links TRBV13 to TRBJ2-1; 7 bases line up with TRBD1. Germline CDR1 PRHDT, CDR2 FYEKMQ (reference sequence). The V gene end was trimmed by 1 base and the J gene end by 9 bases; junction bases not matched to a gene: 12. The CDR3 is 16 amino acids. This CDR3 reads CASSLEGAIWVGEQFF. The CDR3 DNA reads as TGTGCCAGCAGCTTAGAGGGGGCGATTTGGGTCGGTGAGCAGTTCTTC.

The chain links TRBV6-1 to TRBJ2-1; D may match TRBD1 or TRBD2 (7 bases each). The germline gives CDR1 MNHNS, CDR2 SASEGT. This CDR3 contains 14 residues. The germline V and J ends were trimmed by 8 bases and 3 bases, with 14 bases remaining between them. Written as DNA, the CDR3 is TGTGCCAGCCCCCGGGGGGACAGCTACAATGAGCAGTTCTTC. Protein: CASPRGDSYNEQFF.

This chain joins TRBV7-9 and TRBJ1-2; the match to TRBD1 covers 9 bases. The CDR3 sequence is 13 residues long. Germline CDR1 SEHNR, CDR2 FQNEAQ (reference sequence). The V and J ends lost 5 bases and 8 bases, in that order; junction bases with no gene match: 6. The CDR3 spells CASSQGQGRGYTF. CDR3 in DNA: TGTGCCAGCAGCCAGGGACAGGGAAGGGGCTACACCTTC.

The CDR3 sequence is CASSSLLVGRDYGYTF. CDR3 nucleotide sequence: TGTGCCAGCAGCTCCCTACTAGTGGGTAGGGACTATGGCTACACCTTC. This rearrangement joins TRBV13 to TRBJ1-2, with D unresolved. Germline CDR1 PRHDT, CDR2 FYEKMQ (reference sequence). This CDR3 spans 16 amino acids. Trimming cost V 4 bases and J 3 bases, with 18 bases left between them.

This clone appeared a single time. The genes are TRBV28 and TRBJ2-2, with TRBD2 matching 10 bases. This CDR3 is built from 14 residues. Losses at the gene ends were 6 bases for V and 6 bases for J; bases not matched to a gene: 4. Germline V CDR1 and CDR2: MDHEN, SYDVKM. CDR3 protein: CASSLAGDPGELFF. CDR3 in DNA: TGTGCCAGCAGCCTAGCGGGAGATCCCGGGGAGCTGTTTTTT.

This clone was observed a handful of times. Relative to the germline gene, one junction end is altered; a read error may explain this. The genes are TRBV7-7 and TRBJ1-1; D is possibly TRBD1 (5 bases). Germline assignment: CDR1 SSHAT and CDR2 FNYEAQ (reference sequence). The CDR3 extends over 16 amino acids. CDR3 in DNA: TGTGCTAGCAGTCCCCTTAGGGGAATTCTGCCCACTGAAGCTTTCTTT. This gives the protein CASSPLRGILPTEAFF.

The V gene is TRBV15, the J gene TRBJ2-7; D call uncertain. Germline V gives CDR1 LNHNV, CDR2 YYDKDF (reference sequence). Deletions cut 0 bases from V and 1 base from J, with 4 bases between. There are 13 residues in the CDR3. CDR3 amino acids: CATSREVSYEQYF. The CDR3 DNA follows: TGTGCCACCAGCAGAGAAGTTTCCTACGAGCAGTACTTC.

The chain is built from TRBV4-1 and TRBJ1-2; 9 positions agree with TRBD1. V gave up 2 bases and J gave up 4 bases; unmatched junction bases: 2. Germline assignment: CDR1 MGHRA and CDR2 YSYEKL. The CDR3 has 14 residues. For the CDR3, the DNA is TGCGCCAGCAGCCAACCGGGACAGGGCTATGGCTACACCTTC. Its translation is CASSQPGQGYGYTF.

This clone was detected once. V and J are TRBV30 and TRBJ2-3; 9 positions agree with TRBD2. The CDR3 runs 16 residues. CDR1 and CDR2 (germline): GTSNPN, SVGIG (reference sequence). J lost 2 bases, V lost 2 bases, and 8 bases had no gene match. CDR3 bases: TGTGCCTGGAGTATGCGAGCGGGAGGTAACACAGATACGCAGTATTTT. Protein sequence: CAWSMRAGGNTDTQYF.

This clone was picked up a small number of times. The V gene is TRBV6-1, the J gene TRBJ2-1; D unresolved. The ends were cut back, 8 bases at V and 8 bases at J, with 7 bases in the middle. The CDR3 loop spans 10 amino acids. Germline CDR1 reads MNHNS; CDR2 reads SASEGT. CDR3 in DNA: TGTGCCAGCGCGAAAGATGAGCAGTTCTTC. This codes for CASAKDEQFF.

V gene TRBV29-1 combines with J gene TRBJ2-3, with 14 bases fitting TRBD2. The CDR3 sequence is 15 residues long. The V segment lost 7 bases and the J segment 2 bases; nucleotides outside the gene matches: 5. CDR1 SQVTM and CDR2 ANQGSEA come from the germline V gene. CDR3 protein: CSAETSGRATDTQYF. The CDR3, as DNA: TGCAGCGCTGAGACTAGCGGGAGGGCCACAGATACGCAGTATTTT.

The rearrangement uses TRBV13 and TRBJ1-2; D perhaps matches TRBD1 (6 bases). The CDR3 has 15 residues. The V end was cut by 5 bases, the J end by 4 bases, with 17 bases between. Germline V gives CDR1 PRHDT, CDR2 FYEKMQ (reference sequence). The CDR3: CASSAPRGLIYGYTF. The CDR3 bases are TGTGCCAGCAGCGCCCCCAGGGGCCTGATCTATGGCTACACCTTC. Based on the CDR3 plus reference TRBV13 and TRBJ1-2, the full variable domain is AAGVIQSPRHLIKEKRETATLKCYPIPRHDTVYWYQQGPGQDPQFLISFYEKMQSDKGSIPDRFSAQQFSDYHSELNMSSLELGDSALYFCASSAPRGLIYGYTFGSGTRLTVV.

The chain links TRBV6-5 to TRBJ1-5; D is uncertain. Germline V gene data show CDR1 as MNHEY and CDR2 as SVGAGI. The CDR3 is 12 amino acids. The germline V and J ends were trimmed by 0 bases and 7 bases, with 4 bases remaining between them. The CDR3 nucleotides are TGTGCCAGCAGTTACTCTTCCCAGCCCCAGCATTTT. Amino acid sequence: CASSYSSQPQHF.

This chain uses TRBV6-5 with TRBJ2-4; no firm D call. The ends were cut back, 5 bases at V and 3 bases at J, with 14 bases in the middle. Germline lookup yields CDR1 MNHEY and CDR2 SVGAGI. The CDR3 loop spans 15 amino acids. CDR3: CASSPPGTGKNIQYF. The CDR3 nucleotides read TGTGCCAGCAGTCCACCAGGCACCGGCAAAAACATTCAGTACTTC.

A single count supports this clone. J is TRBJ2-7 and V is TRBV4-3, with TRBD1 matching 9 bases. CDR3 size: 15 residues. CDR1 is LGHNA and CDR2 is YSLEER in the germline V gene. Trimming removed 1 base from V and 1 base from J; junction bases left unmatched: 2. The CDR3 sequence is CASSQGTGASYEQYF. The CDR3 DNA reads TGCGCCAGCAGCCAAGGGACAGGGGCTTCCTACGAGCAGTACTTC.